One sample yielded the 11 T cell receptor beta chains listed below, sequenced in a study of identical twins. In TCRdb, the 5' RACE reads were re-called with MiXCR into one record per CDR3 protein. The sample shows around 370,000 distinct CDR3 sequences, 7% to 9.5% of them seen only once. The sequencing input was naive T cells sorted from blood. The receptors derive from a woman between 50 and 59 years old in good health.

This clonotype was detected many times. The chain combines TRBV12-3 or TRBV12-4 with TRBJ2-1; 7 bases fit TRBD1. CDR3 length: 16 amino acids. The J segment lost 2 bases and the V segment lost 3 bases, leaving 7 bases of the junction unmatched. CDR3 DNA sequence: TGTGCCAGCAGTTTCCGAGTACAGGGGACCTACAATGAGCAGTTCTTC. This gives the protein CASSFRVQGTYNEQFF.

The rearrangement joins TRBV6-1 to TRBJ2-3; unclear D gene. From germline, CDR1 is MNHNS and CDR2 SASEGT. Between the trimmed V and J ends, which lost 6 bases and 2 bases, there was a span of 15 bases. This CDR3 is 15 amino acids long. Here the CDR3 reads CASRRKETYTDTQYF. The CDR3 nucleotides are TGTGCCAGCAGGAGGAAGGAGACCTACACAGATACGCAGTATTTT.

Comments on this clonotype: A single base separates this from a much larger clone, so it may be a read error. Likely a read error: the CDR3 ends without its conserved phenylalanine or tryptophan. The chain recombines TRBV20-1 with TRBJ2-1; maybe TRBD1 (6 bases). V was clipped by 5 bases and J by 4 bases, with 9 bases between them. The CDR3 sequence is 12 residues long. Germline CDR1 DFQATT, CDR2 SNEGSKA (reference sequence). The CDR3 DNA reads as TGCAGTGCTGAGACAGGATACAATGAGCAGTTCTCC. Residues: CSAETGYNEQFS.

V and J are TRBV11-2 and TRBJ1-1, with D tentatively TRBD1 (6 bases). The CDR3 consists of 15 residues. Germline V gene sequence: CDR1 SGHAT, CDR2 FQNNGV. Trimming shortened V by 1 base and J by 1 base, and 10 bases separated the two germline ends. The CDR3 region is CASSLGLTGNTEAFF. CDR3 coding DNA: TGTGCCAGCAGCTTAGGCCTGACAGGGAACACTGAAGCTTTCTTT.

CDR3 loop: CSAWDFSSSYEQYF. The CDR3 bases are TGCAGTGCCTGGGACTTCTCGAGCTCCTACGAGCAGTACTTC. This rearrangement joins TRBV20-1 to TRBJ2-7, with D possibly TRBD2 on 6 matching bases. CDR1 is DFQATT, CDR2 SNEGSKA, per germline (reference sequence). The CDR3 covers 14 residues. The V and J ends lost 6 bases and 0 bases respectively, with 15 bases between them.

This clonotype was seen a handful of times. This chain links TRBV6-5 with TRBJ1-2; TRBD1 matches at 10 bases. The CDR3 is 14 residues long. Losses at the gene ends were 4 bases for V and 2 bases for J; bases not matched to a gene: 1. The germline V gene encodes CDR1 MNHEY and CDR2 SVGAGI. The chain's CDR3 is CASSSDRGNYGYTF. The CDR3 DNA is TGTGCCAGCAGTTCGGACAGGGGGAACTATGGCTACACCTTC.

This clonotype was counted only a few times. The J gene is TRBJ2-2, the V gene TRBV9; 9 bases are a match to TRBD2. Trimming removed 3 bases from V and 6 bases from J; junction bases left unmatched: 6. From germline, CDR1 is SGDLS and CDR2 YYNGEE. The CDR3 is made up of 15 amino acids. The CDR3 coding sequence is TGTGCCAGCAGCGCAGCGGGACTAGCAGCCGGGGAGCTGTTTTTT. Translation: CASSAAGLAAGELFF.

This sequence joins TRBV27 and TRBJ1-5; D ambiguous. Per the germline V gene, CDR1 is MNHEY and CDR2 is SMNVEV (reference sequence). The CDR3 sequence is 14 residues long. V lost 6 bases and J lost 3, with 12 bases in between. The CDR3 DNA reads TGTGCCAGCAGACAAACTGACCCCAATCAGCCCCAGCATTTT. As protein: CASRQTDPNQPQHF.

In this sample, this clonotype turned up a few times. The CDR3, as DNA: TGTGCCAGCAGCGCCCAGGGGGCCGGCACCGGGGAGCTGTTTTTT. Amino acids: CASSAQGAGTGELFF. The rearrangement links TRBV7-3 to TRBJ2-2; 8 nucleotides match TRBD1. This CDR3 region has 15 residues. Germline V CDR1 and CDR2: SGHTA, FQGTGA. V lost 5 bases to trimming and J lost 4 bases; unmatched junction nucleotides: 6. Full variable domain (remainder filled in from reference TRBV7-3 and TRBJ2-2): GAGVSQTPSNKVTEKGKYVELRCDPISGHTALYWYRQSLGQGPEFLIYFQGTGAADDSGLPNDRFFAVRPEGSVSTLKIQRTERGDSAVYLCASSAQGAGTGELFFGEGSRLTVL.

The V and J genes are TRBV4-1 and TRBJ1-5, with TRBD1 as a possible D gene (6 bases). Germline V lookup: CDR1 MGHRA, CDR2 YSYEKL. This CDR3 is built from 15 residues. The V end was cut by 0 bases, the J end by 7 bases, with 13 bases between. CDR3 loop: CASSQDLQGWQPQHF. The CDR3 DNA is TGCGCCAGCAGCCAAGATTTACAGGGCTGGCAGCCCCAGCATTTT.

This clonotype was observed a handful of times. The CDR3, as DNA: TGCAGTGCCGCATCCACGACAGGGGGTTCACCCCTCCACTTT. This encodes CSAASTTGGSPLHF. This sequence joins TRBV20-1 and TRBJ1-6; TRBD1 matches 9 bases. This CDR3 comprises 14 residues. Germline CDR1 DFQATT, CDR2 SNEGSKA (reference sequence). Germline trimming cut 6 bases from V and 9 bases from J; bases unmatched to any gene: 9.